This T cell receptor (beta chain) derives from a study of blood T cell repertoires in COVID-19. Study-wide context: T cells, B-cell-depleted T cells, or PBMCs supplied cDNA or gDNA.

Germline CDR1 reads LNHDA; CDR2 reads SQIVND (reference sequence). Between the trimmed V and J ends, which lost 8 bases and 1 base, there was a span of 11 bases. The CDR3 covers 13 residues. Study processing details: Reference gene primers were amplified, and this amplification served to estimate nucleated cell counts. Sequencing used immunoSEQ multiplex PCR; TCRdb keeps in-frame clones, though not all of them. V and J calls and clone size are as listed in that table; D and trimming were resolved from the DNA. The sample contains nearly 200,000 clones, approximately 87% of which appear only once. The chain employs TRBV19 and TRBJ1-1; weak D call: TRBD1 (5 bases). This receptor was identified in a woman between 65 and 79 years old with acute or convalescent COVID-19. Material for sequencing was peripheral blood. The CDR3 DNA follows: TGTGCCAGTGGTTCCAGGGAGAACACTGAAGCTTTCTTT. Translation gives CASGSRENTEAFF.